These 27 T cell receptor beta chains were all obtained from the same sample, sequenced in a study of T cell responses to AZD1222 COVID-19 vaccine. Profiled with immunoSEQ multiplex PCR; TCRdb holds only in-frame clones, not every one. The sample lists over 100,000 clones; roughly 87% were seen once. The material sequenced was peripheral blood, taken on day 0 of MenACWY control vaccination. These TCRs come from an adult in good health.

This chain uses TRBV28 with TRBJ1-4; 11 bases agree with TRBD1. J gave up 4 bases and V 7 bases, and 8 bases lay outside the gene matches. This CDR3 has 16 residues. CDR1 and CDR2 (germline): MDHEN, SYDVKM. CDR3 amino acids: CASKGQGAILNEKLFF. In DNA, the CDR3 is TGTGCCAGCAAAGGACAGGGGGCTATACTTAATGAAAAACTGTTTTTT.

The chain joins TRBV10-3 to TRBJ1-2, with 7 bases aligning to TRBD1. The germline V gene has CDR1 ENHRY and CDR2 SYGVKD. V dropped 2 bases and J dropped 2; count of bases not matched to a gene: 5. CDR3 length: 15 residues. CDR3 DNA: TGTGCCATCAGTGAGCCACAGGGGACCAACTATGGCTACACCTTC. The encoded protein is CAISEPQGTNYGYTF.

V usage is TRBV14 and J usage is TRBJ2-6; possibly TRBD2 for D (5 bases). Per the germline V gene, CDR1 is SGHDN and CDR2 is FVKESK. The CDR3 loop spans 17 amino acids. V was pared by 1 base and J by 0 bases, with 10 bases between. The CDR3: CASSQAGFASGANVLTF. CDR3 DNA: TGTGCCAGCAGCCAAGCGGGGTTCGCCTCTGGGGCCAACGTCCTGACTTTC.

The CDR3 reads CASSRTGADTEAFF. The CDR3 bases are TGTGCCAGCAGCAGGACAGGGGCGGACACTGAAGCTTTCTTT. The chain joins TRBV3-1 (or the pseudogene TRBV3-2) to TRBJ1-1, with 9 nucleotides matching TRBD1. Germline V lookup: CDR1 LGHDT, CDR2 YNNKEL (reference sequence). The trim removed 5 bases at V and 3 bases at J, leaving 4 bases unmatched. The CDR3 totals 14 residues.

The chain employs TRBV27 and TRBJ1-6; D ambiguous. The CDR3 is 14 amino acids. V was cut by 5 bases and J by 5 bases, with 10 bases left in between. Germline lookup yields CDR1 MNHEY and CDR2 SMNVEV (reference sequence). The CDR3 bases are TGTGCCAGCAGTCCCGGACGGAATAATTCACCCCTCCACTTT. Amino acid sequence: CASSPGRNNSPLHF.

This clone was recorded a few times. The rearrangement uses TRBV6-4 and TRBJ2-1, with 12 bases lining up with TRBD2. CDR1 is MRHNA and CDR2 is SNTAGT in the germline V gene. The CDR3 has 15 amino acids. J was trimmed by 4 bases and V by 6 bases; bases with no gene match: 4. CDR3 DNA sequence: TGTGCCAGCAGCCGGACTAGCGGGGATTACAATGAGCAGTTCTTC. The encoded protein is CASSRTSGDYNEQFF.

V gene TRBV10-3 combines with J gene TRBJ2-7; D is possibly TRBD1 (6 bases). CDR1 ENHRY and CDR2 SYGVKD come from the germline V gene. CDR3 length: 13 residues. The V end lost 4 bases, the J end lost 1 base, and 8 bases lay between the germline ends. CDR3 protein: CAISAGTSYEQYF. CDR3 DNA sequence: TGTGCCATCAGTGCCGGGACATCCTACGAGCAGTACTTC.

The CDR3, as DNA: TGTGCCAGCAGTCGGGAGGCTGGGGCCAACGTCCTGACTTTC. Translating gives CASSREAGANVLTF. The V and J genes are TRBV6-5 and TRBJ2-6; 7 bases are shared with TRBD2. The CDR3 contains 14 residues. The V and J ends lost 5 bases and 2 bases, in that order; junction bases with no gene match: 0. Germline loops: CDR1 MNHEY, CDR2 SVGAGI.

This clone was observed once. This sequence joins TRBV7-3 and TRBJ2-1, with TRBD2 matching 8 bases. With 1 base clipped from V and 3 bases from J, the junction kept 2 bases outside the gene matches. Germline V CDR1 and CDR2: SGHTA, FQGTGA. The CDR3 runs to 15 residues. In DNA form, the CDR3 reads TGTGCCAGCAGCTTAATCGGGGGGGACTACAATGAGCAGTTCTTC. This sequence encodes CASSLIGGDYNEQFF.

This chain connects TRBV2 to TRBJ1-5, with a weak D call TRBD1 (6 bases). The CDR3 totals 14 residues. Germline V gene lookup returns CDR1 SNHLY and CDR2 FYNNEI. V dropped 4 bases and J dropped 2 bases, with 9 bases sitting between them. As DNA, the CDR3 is TGTGCCAGCAGTGGGCAGGGGCGCAATCAGCCCCAGCATTTT. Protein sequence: CASSGQGRNQPQHF.

In nucleotides, the CDR3 is TGTGCCAGCAGTTTCGACAGGGGCGGGAAGTCCCAGCATTTT. This gives the protein CASSFDRGGKSQHF. V gene TRBV6-5 combines with J gene TRBJ1-5; the match to TRBD1 covers 8 bases. Germline V gene sequence: CDR1 MNHEY, CDR2 SVGAGI. V dropped 4 bases and J dropped 11; count of bases not matched to a gene: 10. The CDR3 length is 14 residues.

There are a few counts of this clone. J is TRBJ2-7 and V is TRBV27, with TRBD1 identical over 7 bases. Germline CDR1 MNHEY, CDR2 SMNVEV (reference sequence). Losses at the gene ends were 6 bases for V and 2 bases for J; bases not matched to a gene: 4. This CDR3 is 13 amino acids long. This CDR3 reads CASRITGAYEQYF. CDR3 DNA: TGTGCCAGCAGGATCACAGGGGCCTACGAGCAGTACTTC.

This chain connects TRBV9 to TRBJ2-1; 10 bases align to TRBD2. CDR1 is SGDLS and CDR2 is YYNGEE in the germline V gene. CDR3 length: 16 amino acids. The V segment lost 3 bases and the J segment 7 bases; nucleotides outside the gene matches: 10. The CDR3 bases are TGTGCCAGCAGCGCAAACCCTAGCGGGAGTGTTAATGAGCAGTTCTTC. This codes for CASSANPSGSVNEQFF.

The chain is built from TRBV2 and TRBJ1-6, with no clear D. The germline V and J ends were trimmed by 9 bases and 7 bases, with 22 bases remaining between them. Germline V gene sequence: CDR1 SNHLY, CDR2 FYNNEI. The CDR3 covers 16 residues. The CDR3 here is CASPRGKSQQNSPLHF. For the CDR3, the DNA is TGTGCCAGTCCACGGGGAAAAAGTCAGCAAAATTCACCCCTCCACTTT. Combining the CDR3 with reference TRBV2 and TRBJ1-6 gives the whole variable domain EPEVTQTPSHQVTQMGQEVILRCVPISNHLYFYWYRQILGQKVEFLVSFYNNEISEKSEIFDDQFSVERPDGSNFTLKIRSTKLEDSAMYFCASPRGKSQQNSPLHFGNGTRLTVT.

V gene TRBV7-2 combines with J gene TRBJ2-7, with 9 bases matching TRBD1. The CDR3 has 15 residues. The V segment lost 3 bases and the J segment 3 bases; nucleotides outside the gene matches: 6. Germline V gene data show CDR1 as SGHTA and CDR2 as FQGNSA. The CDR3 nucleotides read TGTGCCAGCAGCTTCACCGGGACAGGGAACTACGAGCAGTACTTC. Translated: CASSFTGTGNYEQYF.

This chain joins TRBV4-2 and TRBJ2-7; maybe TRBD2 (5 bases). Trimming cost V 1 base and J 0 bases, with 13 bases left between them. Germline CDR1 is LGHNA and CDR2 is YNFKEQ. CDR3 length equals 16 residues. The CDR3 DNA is TGTGCCAGCAGCCAAGTCGAGGGCGGCAGCTCCTACGAGCAGTACTTC. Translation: CASSQVEGGSSYEQYF.

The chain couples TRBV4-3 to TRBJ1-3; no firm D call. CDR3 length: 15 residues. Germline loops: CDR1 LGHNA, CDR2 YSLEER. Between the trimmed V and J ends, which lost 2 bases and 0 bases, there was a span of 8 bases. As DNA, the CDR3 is TGCGCCAGCAGCCAACAGTTTCGCTCTGGAAACACCATATATTTT. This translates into CASSQQFRSGNTIYF.

The DNA for the CDR3 is TGTGCCAGCAGTTCGGGGTTTAATCAGCCCCAGCATTTT. It encodes CASSSGFNQPQHF. The V gene is TRBV28, the J gene TRBJ1-5; D gene uncertain. Germline CDR1 reads MDHEN; CDR2 reads SYDVKM. The ends were cut back, 4 bases at V and 4 bases at J, with 8 bases in the middle. The CDR3 runs to 13 residues.

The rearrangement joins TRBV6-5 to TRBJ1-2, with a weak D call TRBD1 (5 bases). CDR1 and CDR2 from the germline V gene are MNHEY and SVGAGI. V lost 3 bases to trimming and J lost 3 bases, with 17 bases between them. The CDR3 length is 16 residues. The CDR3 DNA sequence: TGTGCCAGCAGTTATGAAAGGAGGACAAGTTACTATGGCTACACCTTC. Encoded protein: CASSYERRTSYYGYTF.

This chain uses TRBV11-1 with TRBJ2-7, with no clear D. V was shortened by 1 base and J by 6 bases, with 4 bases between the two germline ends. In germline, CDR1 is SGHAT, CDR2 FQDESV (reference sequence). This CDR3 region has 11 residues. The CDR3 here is CASSLGLEQYF. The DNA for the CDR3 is TGTGCCAGCAGCTTAGGCCTCGAGCAGTACTTC.

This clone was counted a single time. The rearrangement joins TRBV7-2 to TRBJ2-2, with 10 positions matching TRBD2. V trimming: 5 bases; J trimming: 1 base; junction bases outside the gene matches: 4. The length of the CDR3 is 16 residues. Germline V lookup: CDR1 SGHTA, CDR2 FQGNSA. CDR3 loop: CASSRTSGENTGELFF. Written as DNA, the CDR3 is TGTGCCAGCAGCCGGACTAGCGGAGAGAACACCGGGGAGCTGTTTTTT.

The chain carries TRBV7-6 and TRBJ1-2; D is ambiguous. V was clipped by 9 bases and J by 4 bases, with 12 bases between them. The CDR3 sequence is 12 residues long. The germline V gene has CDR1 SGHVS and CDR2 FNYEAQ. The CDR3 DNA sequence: TGTGCCAGTGGCGATTTGAGCTATGGCTACACCTTC. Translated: CASGDLSYGYTF. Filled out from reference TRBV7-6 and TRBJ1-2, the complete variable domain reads GAGVSQSPRYKVTKRGQDVALRCDPISGHVSLYWYRQALGQGPEFLTYFNYEAQQDKSGLPNDRFSAERPEGSISTLTIQRTEQRDSAMYRCASGDLSYGYTFGSGTRLTVV.

The DNA of the CDR3 is TGCGCCAGCATGTTTGGCTCGGGTGGAAAACAAGAGACCCAGTACTTC. As protein: CASMFGSGGKQETQYF. The chain recombines TRBV5-1 with TRBJ2-5; unclear D gene. This CDR3 region has 16 residues. V dropped 6 bases and J dropped 2 bases, with 20 bases sitting between them. The germline gives CDR1 SGHRS, CDR2 YFSETQ.

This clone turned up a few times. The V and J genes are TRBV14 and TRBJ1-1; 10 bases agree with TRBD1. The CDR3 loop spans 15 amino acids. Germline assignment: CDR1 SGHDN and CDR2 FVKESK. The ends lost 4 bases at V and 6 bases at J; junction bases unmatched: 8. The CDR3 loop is CASSLRDRGCAEAFF. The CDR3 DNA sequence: TGTGCCAGCAGCCTCCGGGACAGGGGCTGCGCTGAAGCTTTCTTT. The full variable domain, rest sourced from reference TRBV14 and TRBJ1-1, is EAGVTQFPSHSVIEKGQTVTLRCDPISGHDNLYWYRRVMGKEIKFLLHFVKESKQDESGMPNNRFLAERTGGTYSTLKVQPAELEDSGVYFCASSLRDRGCAEAFFGQGTRLTVV.

The CDR3 DNA follows: TGTGCAAGTCGCCCGCGATTTGGCCGGCAGGAAGGATTT. Translated: CASRPRFGRQEGF. V and J are TRBV12-2 and TRBJ1-6; the D call of TRBD1 is as the table states it, not checked on the DNA. TRBV12-2 is assigned pseudogene status. This CDR3 contains 13 residues.

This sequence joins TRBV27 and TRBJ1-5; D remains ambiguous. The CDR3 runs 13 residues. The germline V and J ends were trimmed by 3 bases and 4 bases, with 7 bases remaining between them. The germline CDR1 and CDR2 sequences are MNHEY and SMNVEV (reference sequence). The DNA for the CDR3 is TGTGCCAGCAGTTTGACAACTAATCAGCCCCAGCATTTT. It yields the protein CASSLTTNQPQHF.

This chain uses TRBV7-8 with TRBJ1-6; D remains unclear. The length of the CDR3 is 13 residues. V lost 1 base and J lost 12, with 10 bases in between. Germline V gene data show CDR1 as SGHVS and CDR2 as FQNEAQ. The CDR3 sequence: CASSLGESLPLHF. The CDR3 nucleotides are TGTGCCAGCAGCTTAGGGGAGTCCTTACCCCTCCACTTT. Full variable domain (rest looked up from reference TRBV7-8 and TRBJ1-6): GAGVSQSPRYKVAKRGQDVALRCDPISGHVSLFWYQQALGQGPEFLTYFQNEAQLDKSGLPSDRFFAERPEGSVSTLKIQRTQQEDSAVYLCASSLGESLPLHFGNGTRLTVT.